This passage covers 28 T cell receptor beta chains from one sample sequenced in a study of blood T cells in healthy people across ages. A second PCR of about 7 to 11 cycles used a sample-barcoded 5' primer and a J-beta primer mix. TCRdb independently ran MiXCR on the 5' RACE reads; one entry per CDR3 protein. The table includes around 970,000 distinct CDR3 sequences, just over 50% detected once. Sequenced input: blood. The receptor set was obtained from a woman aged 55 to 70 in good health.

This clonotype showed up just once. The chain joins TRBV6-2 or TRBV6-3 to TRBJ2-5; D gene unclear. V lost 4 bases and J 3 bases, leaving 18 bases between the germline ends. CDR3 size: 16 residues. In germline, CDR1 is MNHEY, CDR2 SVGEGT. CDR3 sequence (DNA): TGTGCCAGCAGTTCAACTCTAGAGTTCAACGAAGAGACCCAGTACTTC. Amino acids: CASSSTLEFNEETQYF.

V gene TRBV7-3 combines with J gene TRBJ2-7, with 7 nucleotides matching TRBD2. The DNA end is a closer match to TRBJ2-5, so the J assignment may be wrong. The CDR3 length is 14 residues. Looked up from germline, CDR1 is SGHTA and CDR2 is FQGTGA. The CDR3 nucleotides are TGTGCCAGCAGCTTAATGCCGGGAGGAGAGACCCAGTACTTC. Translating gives CASSLMPGGETQYF.

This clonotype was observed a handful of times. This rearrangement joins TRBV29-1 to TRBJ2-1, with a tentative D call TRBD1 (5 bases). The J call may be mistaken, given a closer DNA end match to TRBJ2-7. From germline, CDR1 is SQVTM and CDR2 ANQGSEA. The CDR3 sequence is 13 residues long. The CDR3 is CSVGAGSGNEQYF. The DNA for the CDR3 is TGCAGCGTTGGGGCAGGGTCTGGGAATGAGCAGTACTTC.

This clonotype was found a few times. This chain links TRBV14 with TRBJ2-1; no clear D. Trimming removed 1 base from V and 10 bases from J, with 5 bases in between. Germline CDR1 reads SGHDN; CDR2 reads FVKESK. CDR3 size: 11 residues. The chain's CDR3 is CASSQAREQFF. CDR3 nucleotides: TGTGCCAGCAGCCAAGCTCGCGAGCAGTTCTTC.

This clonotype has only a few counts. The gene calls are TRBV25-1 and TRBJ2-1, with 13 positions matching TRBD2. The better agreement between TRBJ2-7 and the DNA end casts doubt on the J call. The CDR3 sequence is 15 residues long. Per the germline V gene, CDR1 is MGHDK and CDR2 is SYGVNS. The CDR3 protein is CASGLAGVTYNEQYF. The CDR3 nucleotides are TGTGCCAGCGGACTAGCGGGAGTTACCTACAATGAGCAGTACTTC.

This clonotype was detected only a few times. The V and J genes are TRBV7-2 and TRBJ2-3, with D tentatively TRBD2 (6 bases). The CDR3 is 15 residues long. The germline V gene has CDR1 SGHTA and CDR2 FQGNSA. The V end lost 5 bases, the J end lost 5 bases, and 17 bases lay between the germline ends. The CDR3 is CASSPPGRGIDTQYF. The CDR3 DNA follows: TGTGCCAGCAGCCCACCTGGGCGGGGCATAGATACGCAGTATTTT. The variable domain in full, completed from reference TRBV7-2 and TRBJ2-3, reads GAGVSQSPSNKVTEKGKDVELRCDPISGHTALYWYRQSLGQGLEFLIYFQGNSAPDKSGLPSDRFSAERTGGSVSTLTIQRTQQEDSAVYLCASSPPGRGIDTQYFGPGTRLTVL.

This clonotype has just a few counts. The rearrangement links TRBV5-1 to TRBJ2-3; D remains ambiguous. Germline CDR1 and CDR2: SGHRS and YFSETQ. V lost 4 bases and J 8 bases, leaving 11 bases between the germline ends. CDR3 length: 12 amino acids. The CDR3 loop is CASSDPVGTQYF. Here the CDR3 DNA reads TGCGCCAGCAGCGATCCAGTGGGTACGCAGTATTTT.

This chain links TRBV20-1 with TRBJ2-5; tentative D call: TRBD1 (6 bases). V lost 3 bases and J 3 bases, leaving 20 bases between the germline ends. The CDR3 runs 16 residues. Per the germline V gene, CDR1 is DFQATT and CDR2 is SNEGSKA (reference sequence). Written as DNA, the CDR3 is TGCAGTGCTAGGACAGGTGAAATCCTTTCCGAAGAGACCCAGTACTTC. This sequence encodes CSARTGEILSEETQYF.

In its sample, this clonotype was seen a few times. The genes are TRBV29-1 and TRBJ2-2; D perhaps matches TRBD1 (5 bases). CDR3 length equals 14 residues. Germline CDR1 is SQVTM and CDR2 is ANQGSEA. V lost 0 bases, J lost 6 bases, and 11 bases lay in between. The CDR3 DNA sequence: TGCAGCGTTGAAGACAGGGTGATGGCCGGGGAGCTGTTTTTT. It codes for CSVEDRVMAGELFF.

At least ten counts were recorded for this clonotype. The CDR3 coding sequence is TGCAGCGTCCGACAGGGTCGCACCTACGAGCAGTACTTC. Translated, it gives CSVRQGRTYEQYF. The chain recombines TRBV29-1 with TRBJ2-7; 7 nucleotides agree with TRBD1. CDR1 and CDR2 from the germline V gene are SQVTM and ANQGSEA. This CDR3 is built from 13 residues. V gave up 6 bases and J gave up 2 bases; unmatched junction bases: 7.

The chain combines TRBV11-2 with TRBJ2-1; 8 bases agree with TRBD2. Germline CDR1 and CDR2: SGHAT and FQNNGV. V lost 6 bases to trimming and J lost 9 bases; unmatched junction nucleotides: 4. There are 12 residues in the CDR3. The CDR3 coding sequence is TGTGCCAGCAGTGCGGGGGGTCCTGAGCAGTTCTTC. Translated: CASSAGGPEQFF.

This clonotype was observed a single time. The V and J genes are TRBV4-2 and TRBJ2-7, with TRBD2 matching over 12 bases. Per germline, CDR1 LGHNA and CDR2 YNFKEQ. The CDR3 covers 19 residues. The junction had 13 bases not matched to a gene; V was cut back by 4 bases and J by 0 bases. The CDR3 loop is CASSRTLAGGPTFSYEQYF. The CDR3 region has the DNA TGTGCCAGCAGCCGAACACTAGCGGGAGGCCCGACTTTCTCCTACGAGCAGTACTTC.

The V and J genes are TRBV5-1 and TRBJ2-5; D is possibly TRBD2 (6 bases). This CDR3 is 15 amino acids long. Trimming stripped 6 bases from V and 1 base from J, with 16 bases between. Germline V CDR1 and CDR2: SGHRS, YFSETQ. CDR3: CASNFFGGPQETQYF. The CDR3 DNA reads TGCGCCAGCAACTTTTTCGGGGGACCCCAAGAGACCCAGTACTTC.

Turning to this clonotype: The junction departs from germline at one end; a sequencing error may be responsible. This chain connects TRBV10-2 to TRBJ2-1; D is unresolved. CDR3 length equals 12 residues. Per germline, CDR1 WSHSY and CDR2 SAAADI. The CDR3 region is CAGSESRGEQFF. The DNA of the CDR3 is TGCGCCGGCAGTGAGTCGAGAGGCGAGCAGTTCTTC.

CDR3 amino acids: CASSRTRGRLGSGELFF. CDR3 DNA: TGTGCCAGCAGTCGTACTAGGGGCCGACTGGGGTCCGGGGAGCTGTTTTTT. This chain links TRBV12-3 or TRBV12-4 with TRBJ2-2, with D tentatively TRBD1 or TRBD2 (5 bases each). This CDR3 has 17 amino acids. The V end lost 5 bases, the J end lost 6 bases, and 22 bases lay between the germline ends.

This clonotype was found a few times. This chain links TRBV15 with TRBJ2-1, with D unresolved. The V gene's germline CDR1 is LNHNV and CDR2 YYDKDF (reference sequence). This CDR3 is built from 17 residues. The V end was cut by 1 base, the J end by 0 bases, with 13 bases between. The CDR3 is CATSRVSGPSSYNEQFF. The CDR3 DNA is TGTGCCACCAGCAGAGTTTCGGGCCCGAGCTCCTACAATGAGCAGTTCTTC.

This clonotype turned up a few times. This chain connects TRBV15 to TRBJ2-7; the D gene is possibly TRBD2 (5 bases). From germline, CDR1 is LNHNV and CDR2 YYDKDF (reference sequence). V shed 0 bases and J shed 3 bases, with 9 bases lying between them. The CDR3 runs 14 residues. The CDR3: CATSRDKRNYEQYF. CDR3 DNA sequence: TGTGCCACCAGCAGAGATAAGCGGAACTACGAGCAGTACTTC.

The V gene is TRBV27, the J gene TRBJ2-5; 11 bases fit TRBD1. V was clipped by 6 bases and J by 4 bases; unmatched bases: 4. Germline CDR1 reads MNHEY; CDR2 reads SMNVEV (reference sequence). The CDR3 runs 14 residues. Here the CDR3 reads CASRGTGGRETQYF. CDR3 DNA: TGTGCCAGCAGGGGGACAGGGGGACGAGAGACCCAGTACTTC.

The CDR3 reads CASRRAGGKNEKLFF. The CDR3 DNA reads as TGTGCCAGCAGAAGGGCAGGCGGAAAGAATGAAAAACTGTTTTTT. V usage is TRBV6-6 and J usage is TRBJ1-4; D remains ambiguous. Germline V CDR1 and CDR2: MNHNY, SVGAGI (reference sequence). The length of the CDR3 is 15 residues. Trimming removed 6 bases at V and 5 bases at J, with 16 bases between.

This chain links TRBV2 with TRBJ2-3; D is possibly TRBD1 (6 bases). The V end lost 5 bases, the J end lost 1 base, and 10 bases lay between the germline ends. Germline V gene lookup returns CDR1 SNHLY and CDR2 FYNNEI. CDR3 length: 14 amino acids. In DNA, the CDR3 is TGTGCCAGCAGTTCACACAGGGGCACAGATACGCAGTATTTT. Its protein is CASSSHRGTDTQYF. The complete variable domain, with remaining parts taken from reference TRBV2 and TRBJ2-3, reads EPEVTQTPSHQVTQMGQEVILRCVPISNHLYFYWYRQILGQKVEFLVSFYNNEISEKSEIFDDQFSVERPDGSNFTLKIRSTKLEDSAMYFCASSSHRGTDTQYFGPGTRLTVL.

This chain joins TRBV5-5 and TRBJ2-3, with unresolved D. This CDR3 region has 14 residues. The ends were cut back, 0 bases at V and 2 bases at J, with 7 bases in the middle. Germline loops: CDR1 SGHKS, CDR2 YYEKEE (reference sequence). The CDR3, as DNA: TGTGCCAGCAGCTTGGAGGCCCTCACAGATACGCAGTATTTT. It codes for CASSLEALTDTQYF.

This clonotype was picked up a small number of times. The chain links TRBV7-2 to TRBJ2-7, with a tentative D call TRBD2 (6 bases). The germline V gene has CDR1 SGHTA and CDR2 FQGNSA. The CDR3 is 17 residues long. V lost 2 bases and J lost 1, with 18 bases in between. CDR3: CASSLSSVEAGSYEQYF. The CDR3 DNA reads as TGTGCCAGCAGCTTAAGTTCGGTGGAAGCGGGTTCCTACGAGCAGTACTTC.

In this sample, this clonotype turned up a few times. CDR3 region: CSVLLGTSVHEQYF. CDR3 coding DNA: TGCAGCGTTCTCCTTGGGACTAGTGTACACGAGCAGTACTTC. The chain is built from TRBV29-1 and TRBJ2-7; 8 bases are shared with TRBD2. The CDR3 is 14 residues long. Losses at the gene ends were 5 bases for V and 5 bases for J; bases not matched to a gene: 11. CDR1 and CDR2 (germline): SQVTM, ANQGSEA.

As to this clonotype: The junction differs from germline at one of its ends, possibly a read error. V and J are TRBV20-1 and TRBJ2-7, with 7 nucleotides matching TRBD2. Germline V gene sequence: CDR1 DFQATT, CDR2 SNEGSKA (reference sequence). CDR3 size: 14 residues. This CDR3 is CNARRASGAYEQYF. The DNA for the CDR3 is TGCAATGCTAGAAGGGCTAGCGGAGCCTACGAGCAGTACTTC.

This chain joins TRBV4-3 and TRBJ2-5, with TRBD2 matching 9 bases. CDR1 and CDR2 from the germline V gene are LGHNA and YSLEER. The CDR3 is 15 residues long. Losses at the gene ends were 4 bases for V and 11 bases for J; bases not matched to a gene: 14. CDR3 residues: CASSPNSGSYNKQYF. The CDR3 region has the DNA TGCGCCAGCAGCCCTAATAGCGGGAGCTACAATAAGCAGTACTTC.

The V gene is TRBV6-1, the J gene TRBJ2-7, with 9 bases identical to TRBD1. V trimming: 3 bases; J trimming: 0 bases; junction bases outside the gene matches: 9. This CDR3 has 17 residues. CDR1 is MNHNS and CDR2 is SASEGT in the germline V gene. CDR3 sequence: CASSDWDRARFSYEQYF. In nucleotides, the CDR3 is TGTGCCAGCAGTGATTGGGACAGGGCTAGATTCTCCTACGAGCAGTACTTC.

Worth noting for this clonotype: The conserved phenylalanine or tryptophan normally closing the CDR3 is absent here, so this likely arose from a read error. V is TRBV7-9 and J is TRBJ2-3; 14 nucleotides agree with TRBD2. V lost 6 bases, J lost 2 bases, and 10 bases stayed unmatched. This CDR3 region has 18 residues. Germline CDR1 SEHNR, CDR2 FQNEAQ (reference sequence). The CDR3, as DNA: TGTGCCAGCAGTCCCCGGACTAGCGGGAGGTTTAACACAGATACGCAGTATTCT. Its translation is CASSPRTSGRFNTDTQYS.

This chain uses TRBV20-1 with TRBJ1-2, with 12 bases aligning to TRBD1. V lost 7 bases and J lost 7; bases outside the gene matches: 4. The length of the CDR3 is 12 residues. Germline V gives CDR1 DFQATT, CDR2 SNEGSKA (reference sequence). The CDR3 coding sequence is TGCAGTGGGCGGGACAGGGGGCCTGGCTACACCTTC. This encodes CSGRDRGPGYTF.